These 13 T cell receptor beta chains originate from one sample sequenced in a study of blood T cells in healthy people across ages. For the second PCR, which ran for about 7 to 11 cycles, a sample-barcoded 5' primer and a J-beta primer mix were used. TCRdb re-called the 5' RACE reads with MiXCR, one entry per CDR3 protein. This table holds around 1.7 million distinct CDR3 sequences, 25% to 30% found once. The sequenced sample was blood. These receptors all stem from a woman aged 30 to 39 in good health.

The V and J genes are TRBV2 and TRBJ1-5, with TRBD1 as a possible D gene (5 bases). The CDR3 spans 15 residues. Germline V gene lookup returns CDR1 SNHLY and CDR2 FYNNEI. V lost 3 bases to trimming and J lost 5 bases, with 14 bases between them. CDR3 in DNA: TGTGCCAGCAGTGACAAGGACCTCAGGGATCAGCCCCAGCATTTT. Encoded protein: CASSDKDLRDQPQHF.

This clonotype was observed a handful of times. CDR3: CASSSPGRTYNEQFF. In DNA form, the CDR3 reads TGTGCCAGCAGTTCGCCGGGACGGACCTACAATGAGCAGTTCTTC. The chain employs TRBV6-5 and TRBJ2-1; D tentatively fits TRBD1 or TRBD2 (5 bases each). This CDR3 has 15 amino acids. Germline values: CDR1 MNHEY, CDR2 SVGAGI. V was shortened by 4 bases and J by 2 bases, with 12 bases between the two germline ends.

The chain is built from TRBV28 and TRBJ2-4; 9 bases map to TRBD1. Looked up from germline, CDR1 is MDHEN and CDR2 is SYDVKM. The CDR3 extends over 16 amino acids. The V segment lost 6 bases and the J segment 0 bases; nucleotides outside the gene matches: 6. CDR3 nucleotide sequence: TGTGCCAGCAGACCCGGGACAGGGATAGCCAAAAACATTCAGTACTTC. Translated, it gives CASRPGTGIAKNIQYF.

The chain recombines TRBV12-3 or TRBV12-4 with TRBJ2-7; D is uncertain. The V end lost 3 bases, the J end lost 3 bases, and 9 bases lay between the germline ends. The CDR3 runs to 13 residues. CDR3 DNA sequence: TGTGCCAGCAGTTTTATGGACGGCTACGAGCAGTACTTC. This codes for CASSFMDGYEQYF.

In this sample, this clonotype turned up many times. The gene calls are TRBV29-1 and TRBJ2-1; 9 bases are a match to TRBD2. After removal of 4 bases from V and 9 bases from J, the junction contained 13 bases not matched to a gene. The CDR3 has 15 residues. Germline assignment: CDR1 SQVTM and CDR2 ANQGSEA. This CDR3 reads CSVVSGVGGGAEQFF. CDR3 in DNA: TGCAGCGTTGTATCCGGGGTCGGCGGGGGGGCTGAGCAGTTCTTC.

This clonotype was seen only once. A much larger clone is a single base away; this may be a read error. The V call is TRBV28, the J call TRBJ2-5, with unresolved D. Germline lookup yields CDR1 MDHEN and CDR2 SYDVKM. The CDR3 length is 14 residues. The CDR3 loop is CVSSWGLFQETQYF. CDR3 DNA sequence: TGTGTCAGCAGTTGGGGTCTATTCCAAGAGACCCAGTACTTC.

V and J are TRBV7-2 and TRBJ2-7; D unclear. Trimming took off 5 bases at V and 3 bases at J, with 11 bases between the two ends. The CDR3 covers 13 residues. Germline V gives CDR1 SGHTA, CDR2 FQGNSA. The CDR3: CTSSLDKFYEQYF. CDR3 coding DNA: TGTACCAGCAGCCTCGACAAGTTCTACGAGCAGTACTTC.

This clonotype was seen a few times. V and J are TRBV20-1 and TRBJ2-7; 9 bases are a match to TRBD1. Losses at the gene ends were 2 bases for V and 1 base for J; bases not matched to a gene: 6. The CDR3 consists of 15 residues. Germline-derived CDR1 and CDR2 are DFQATT and SNEGSKA (reference sequence). The CDR3 DNA reads as TGCAGTGCTAGACCTCGACAGGGGGGATCCTACGAGCAGTACTTC. Amino acids: CSARPRQGGSYEQYF.

This clonotype was seen only a few times. This chain connects TRBV6-6 to TRBJ2-7; tentatively, D is TRBD1 (5 bases). The V end lost 5 bases, the J end lost 3 bases, and 14 bases lay between the germline ends. The CDR3 spans 14 residues. Germline CDR1 MNHNY, CDR2 SVGAGI (reference sequence). The chain's CDR3 is CASSRQKDSYEQYF. The CDR3, as DNA: TGTGCCAGCAGTCGACAGAAAGATAGCTACGAGCAGTACTTC.

The chain uses TRBV14 and TRBJ2-1, with 10 bases aligning to TRBD2. The CDR3 totals 15 residues. In germline, CDR1 is SGHDN, CDR2 FVKESK. Trimming removed 5 bases from V and 6 bases from J; junction bases left unmatched: 7. CDR3 sequence (DNA): TGTGCCAGCAGCGCACTAGCGGGAAATTCCAATGAGCAGTTCTTC. Protein sequence: CASSALAGNSNEQFF.

V usage is TRBV7-2 and J usage is TRBJ1-1; D perhaps matches TRBD1 (5 bases). The germline V gene has CDR1 SGHTA and CDR2 FQGNSA. The CDR3 contains 12 residues. CDR3 sequence (DNA): TGTGCTGGGCAGGGTTGGAACACTGAAGCTTTCTTT. This encodes CAGQGWNTEAFF.

The sample holds many counts of this clonotype. The chain couples TRBV27 to TRBJ2-3; no clear D. Per germline, CDR1 MNHEY and CDR2 SMNVEV (reference sequence). Trimming stripped 0 bases from V and 5 bases from J, with 15 bases between. This CDR3 spans 16 amino acids. CDR3 amino acids: CASSLSVEVWRDTQYF. The CDR3 DNA reads TGTGCCAGCAGTTTATCCGTAGAGGTTTGGCGAGATACGCAGTATTTT.

The rearrangement joins TRBV20-1 to TRBJ2-1; D perhaps matches TRBD2 (6 bases). This CDR3 is 11 amino acids long. Germline values: CDR1 DFQATT, CDR2 SNEGSKA (reference sequence). The CDR3 spells CRSWGDYEQFF. CDR3 nucleotide sequence: TGCAGGTCTTGGGGGGATTATGAGCAGTTCTTC.